This T cell receptor (beta chain) was sequenced during a study of cytomegalovirus exposure and HLA in healthy donors. Comments on this clone: The target antigen is unknown.

Study conclusions and caveats: Solely CMV serostatus was available to characterize immune exposure. Many donors shared some public TCRs, even though most TCR sequences were rare. Some segments of the V type, notably TRBV6-2 and TRBV6-3, were excluded as indistinguishable.

Amplification used 60 Vbeta primers and 13 Jbeta primers. Generated by immunoSEQ multiplex PCR, the TCRdb table keeps only in-frame clones and is missing some. This table has about 150,000 clones, 65% to 80% appearing once. V was shortened by 6 bases and J by 8 bases, with 16 bases between the two germline ends. From germline, CDR1 is MNHEY and CDR2 SVGAGI. The length of the CDR3 is 13 residues. Material for sequencing was PBMCs. This chain joins TRBV6-5 and TRBJ1-2; D remains ambiguous. This receptor was obtained from a woman in her thirties or forties in good health and CMV-seronegative. Here the CDR3 DNA reads TGTGCCAGCAGAGCTCAGATGGCAGGCGGCTACACCTTC. It encodes CASRAQMAGGYTF.